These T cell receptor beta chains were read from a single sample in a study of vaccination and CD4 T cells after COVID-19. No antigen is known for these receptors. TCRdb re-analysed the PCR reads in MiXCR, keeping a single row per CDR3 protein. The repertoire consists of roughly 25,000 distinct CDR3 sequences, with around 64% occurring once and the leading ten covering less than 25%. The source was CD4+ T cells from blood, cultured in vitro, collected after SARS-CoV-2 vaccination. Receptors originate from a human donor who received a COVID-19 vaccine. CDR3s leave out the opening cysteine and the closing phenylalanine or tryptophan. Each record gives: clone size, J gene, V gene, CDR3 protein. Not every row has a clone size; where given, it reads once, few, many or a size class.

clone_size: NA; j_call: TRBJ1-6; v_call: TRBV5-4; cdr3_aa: ASSLDGGDSPLH
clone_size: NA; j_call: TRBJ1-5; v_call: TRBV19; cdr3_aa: ASSGQRDSLQNQPQH
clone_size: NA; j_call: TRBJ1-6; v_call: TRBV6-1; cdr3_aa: ASSESAGRWGNSPLH
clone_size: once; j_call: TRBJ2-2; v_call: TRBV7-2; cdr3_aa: ASSLGRGTGELF
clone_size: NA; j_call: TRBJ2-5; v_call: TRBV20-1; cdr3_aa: SARIGLWETQY
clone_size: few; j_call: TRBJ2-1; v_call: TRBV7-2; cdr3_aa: ASSNDWTSGGAGNEQF
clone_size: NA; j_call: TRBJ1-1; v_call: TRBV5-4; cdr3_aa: ASSGFNMAEAF
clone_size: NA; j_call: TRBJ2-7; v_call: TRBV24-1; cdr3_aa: ATSGSDRSYEQY
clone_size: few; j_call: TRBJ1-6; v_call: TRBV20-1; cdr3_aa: SARDLGGVNSPLH
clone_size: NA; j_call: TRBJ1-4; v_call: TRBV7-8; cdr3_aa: ASSRTGVGEKLF
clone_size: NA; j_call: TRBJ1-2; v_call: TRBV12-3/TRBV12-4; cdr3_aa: ASSLTGTGGNYGYT
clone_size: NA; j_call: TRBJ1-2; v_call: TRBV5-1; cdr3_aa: ASSLAQDGYT
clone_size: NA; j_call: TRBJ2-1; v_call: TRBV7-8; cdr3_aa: ASSFRTGGWNEQF
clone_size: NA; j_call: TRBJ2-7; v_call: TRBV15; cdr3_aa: ATSGVPFYEQY
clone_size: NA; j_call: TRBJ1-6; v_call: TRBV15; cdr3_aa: ATSRDLSSPLH
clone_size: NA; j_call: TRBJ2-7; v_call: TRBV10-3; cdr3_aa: ASSEFRGVGTSREQY
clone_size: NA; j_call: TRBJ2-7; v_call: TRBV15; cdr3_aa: ATSMVRGNSEQY
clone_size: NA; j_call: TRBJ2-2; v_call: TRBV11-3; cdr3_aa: ASSLEGPGGRTGELF
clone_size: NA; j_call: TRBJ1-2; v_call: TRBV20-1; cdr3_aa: SASDRGSGYT
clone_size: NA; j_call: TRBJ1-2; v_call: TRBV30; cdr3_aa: AGRATFGDGYT
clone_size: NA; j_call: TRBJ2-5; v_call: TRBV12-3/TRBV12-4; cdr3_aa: ASSHPERGPEGETQY
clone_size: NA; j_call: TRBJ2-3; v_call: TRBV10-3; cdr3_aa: AISESRLDRPY
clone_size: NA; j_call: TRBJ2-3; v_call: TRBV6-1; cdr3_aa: ASSDSSGGATDTQY
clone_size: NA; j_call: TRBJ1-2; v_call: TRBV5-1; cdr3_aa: ASSFGQGVNGYT
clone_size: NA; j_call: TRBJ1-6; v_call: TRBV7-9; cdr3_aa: ASSLGGVNSPLH
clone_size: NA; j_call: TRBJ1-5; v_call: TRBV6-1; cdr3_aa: ASSPALGSDSNQPQH
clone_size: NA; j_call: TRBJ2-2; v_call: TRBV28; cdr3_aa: ASSSGAGVNTGELF
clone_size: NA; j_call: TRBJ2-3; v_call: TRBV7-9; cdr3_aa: ASSLSRGDTQY
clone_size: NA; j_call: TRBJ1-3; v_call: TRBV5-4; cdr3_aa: ASSLDSLGNTIY
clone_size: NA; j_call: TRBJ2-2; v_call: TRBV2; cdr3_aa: ASSPLDTNTGELF
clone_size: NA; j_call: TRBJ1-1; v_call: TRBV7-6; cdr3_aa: ASSLGDRGLETEAF
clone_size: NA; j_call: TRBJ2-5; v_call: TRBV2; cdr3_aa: ASSVGLAGGPQY
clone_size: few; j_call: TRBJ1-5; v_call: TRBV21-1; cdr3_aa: ARHGTGAQPQH
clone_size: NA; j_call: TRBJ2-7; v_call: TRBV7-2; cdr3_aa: ASSGGQVPYEQY
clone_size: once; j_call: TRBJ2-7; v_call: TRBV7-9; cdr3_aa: ASSTRQGAPLEQY
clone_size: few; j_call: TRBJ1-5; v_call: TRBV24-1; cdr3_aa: ATSPTGAQPQH
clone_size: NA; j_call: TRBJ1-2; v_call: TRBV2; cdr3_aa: ASRKLGQKDYGYT
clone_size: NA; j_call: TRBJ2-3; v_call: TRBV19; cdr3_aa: ASSAPGLAGGADTQY
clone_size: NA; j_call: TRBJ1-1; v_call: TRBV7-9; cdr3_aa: ASSSGTGDTEAF
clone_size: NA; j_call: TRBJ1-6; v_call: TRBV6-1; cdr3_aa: ASSTSLTASSYNSPLH
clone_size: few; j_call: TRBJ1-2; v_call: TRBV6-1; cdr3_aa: ASSRQGINYGYT
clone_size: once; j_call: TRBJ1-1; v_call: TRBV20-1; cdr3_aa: SARDAGPRLSTEAF
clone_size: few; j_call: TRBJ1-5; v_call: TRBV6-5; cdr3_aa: ASSYRTGDSNQPQH
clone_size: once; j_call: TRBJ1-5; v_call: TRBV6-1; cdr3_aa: ASRGGLGAPQH
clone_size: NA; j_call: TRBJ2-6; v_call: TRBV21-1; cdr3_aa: ASSKGIWVVGRPSGANVLT
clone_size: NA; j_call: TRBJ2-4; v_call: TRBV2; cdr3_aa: ASSDRLAKNIQY
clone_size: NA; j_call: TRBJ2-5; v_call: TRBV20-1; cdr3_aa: SARDLYETQY
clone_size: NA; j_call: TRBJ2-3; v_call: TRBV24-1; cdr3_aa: ATSDHLSTDTQY
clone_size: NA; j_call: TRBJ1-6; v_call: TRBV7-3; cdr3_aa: ASSLTGGQGNSPLH
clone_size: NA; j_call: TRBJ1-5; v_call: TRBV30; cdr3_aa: AWSGGFDNQPQH